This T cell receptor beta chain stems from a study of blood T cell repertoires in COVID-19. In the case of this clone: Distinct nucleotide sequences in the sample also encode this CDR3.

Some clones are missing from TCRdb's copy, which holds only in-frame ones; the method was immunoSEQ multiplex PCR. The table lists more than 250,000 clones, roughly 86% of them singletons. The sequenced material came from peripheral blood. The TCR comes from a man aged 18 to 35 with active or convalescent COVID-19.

CDR3 protein: CASRTGSEQYF. The CDR3 nucleotides are TGTGCCAGTAGGACAGGTAGCGAGCAGTACTTC. The V and J genes are TRBV27 and TRBJ2-7, with TRBD1 identical over 7 bases. Germline V gives CDR1 MNHEY, CDR2 SMNVEV (reference sequence). The V gene end was trimmed by 9 bases and the J gene end by 6 bases; junction bases not matched to a gene: 5. The CDR3 covers 11 residues.